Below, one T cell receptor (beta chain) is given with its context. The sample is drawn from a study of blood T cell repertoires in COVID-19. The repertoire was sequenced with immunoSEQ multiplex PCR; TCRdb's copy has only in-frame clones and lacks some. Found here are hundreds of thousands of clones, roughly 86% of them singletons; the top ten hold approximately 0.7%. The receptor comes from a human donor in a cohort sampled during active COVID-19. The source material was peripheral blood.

The chain's CDR3 is CASSLTGVNEKLFF. The CDR3 region has the DNA TGTGCCAGCAGCTTAACAGGGGTTAATGAAAAACTGTTTTTT. The chain employs TRBV7-2 and TRBJ1-4; TRBD1 aligns across 7 bases. The CDR3 extends over 14 amino acids. Trimming cost V 2 bases and J 4 bases; bases outside gene matches: 1. CDR1 SGHTA and CDR2 FQGNSA come from the germline V gene.